Included here is one TCR beta chain sequence, with context. Here immunoSEQ multiplex PCR was the method, and the copy in TCRdb shows in-frame clones only, minus some. The data show over 150,000 clones, around 91% seen once. These data are taken from a study of control samples from healthy donors and cancer patients. Germline V gene lookup returns CDR1 MNHEY and CDR2 SVGAGI. This CDR3 region has 15 residues. Deletions cut 7 bases from V and 6 bases from J, with 19 bases between. Sequencing input: blood. The rearrangement joins TRBV6-5 to TRBJ2-1, with D perhaps matching TRBD2 (7 bases). The clonotype was recovered from a woman aged 45 to 65 in good health. The CDR3 is CASTLGGARVNEQFF. CDR3 nucleotides: TGTGCCAGCACCCTGGGGGGGGCGCGAGTCAATGAGCAGTTCTTC.